This T cell receptor beta chain was found in a study of blood T cell repertoires in COVID-19. Measured with immunoSEQ multiplex PCR; TCRdb has only the in-frame clones, and not every one. The sample has 190,000 or so clones, around 80% seen once. Per germline, CDR1 MNHNS and CDR2 SASEGT. V trimming: 3 bases; J trimming: 6 bases; junction bases outside the gene matches: 10. The CDR3 extends over 16 amino acids. This clonotype was obtained from a man in his fifties who had recovered from COVID-19. The sample was peripheral blood. The genes are TRBV6-1 and TRBJ2-1, with 8 positions matching TRBD1. In DNA, the CDR3 is TGTGCCAGCAGTGATACCAGGGGGCCCACTGGCAATGAGCAGTTCTTC. Encoded protein: CASSDTRGPTGNEQFF.